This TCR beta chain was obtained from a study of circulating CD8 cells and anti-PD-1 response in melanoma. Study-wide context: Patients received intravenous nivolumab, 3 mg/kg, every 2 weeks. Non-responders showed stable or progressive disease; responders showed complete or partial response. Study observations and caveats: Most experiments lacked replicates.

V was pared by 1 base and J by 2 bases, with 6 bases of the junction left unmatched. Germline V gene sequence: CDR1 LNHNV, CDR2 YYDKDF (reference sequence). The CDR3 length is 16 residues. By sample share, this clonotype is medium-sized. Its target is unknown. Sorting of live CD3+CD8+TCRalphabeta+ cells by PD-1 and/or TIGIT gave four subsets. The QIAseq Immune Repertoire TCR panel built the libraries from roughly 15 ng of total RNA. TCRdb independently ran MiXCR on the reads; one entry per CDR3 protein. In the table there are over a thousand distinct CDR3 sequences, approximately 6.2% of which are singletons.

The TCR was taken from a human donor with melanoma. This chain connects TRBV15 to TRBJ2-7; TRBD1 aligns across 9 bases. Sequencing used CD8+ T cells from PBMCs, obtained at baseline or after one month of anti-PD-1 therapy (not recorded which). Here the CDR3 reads CATSRGRTGDTYEQYF. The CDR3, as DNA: TGTGCCACCAGCAGAGGCCGGACAGGGGATACCTACGAGCAGTACTTC. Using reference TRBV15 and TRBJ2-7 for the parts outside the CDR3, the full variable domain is DAMVIQNPRYQVTQFGKPVTLSCSQTLNHNVMYWYQQKSSQAPKLLFHYYDKDFNNEADTPDNFQSRRPNTSFCFLDIRSPGLGDTAMYLCATSRGRTGDTYEQYFGPGTRLTVT.